This entry describes one T cell receptor beta chain. This entry is derived from a study of blood T cell repertoires in COVID-19. Overall study: Specimens from acute and convalescent COVID-19 originated in the United States, Italy and Spain. From T cells, B-cell-depleted T cells, or PBMCs came the material, which was cDNA or gDNA.

Germline values: CDR1 MNHEY, CDR2 SMNVEV (reference sequence). The CDR3 is made up of 14 amino acids. The junction had 6 bases not matched to a gene; V was cut back by 0 bases and J by 7 bases. Profiling relied on immunoSEQ multiplex PCR, and the TCRdb table lists in-frame clones only, not all of them. The table includes 93,000 or so clones, roughly 87% detected once. This rearrangement joins TRBV27 to TRBJ2-7; 7 bases line up with TRBD2. Sample: peripheral blood. This receptor was identified in a woman of 80 years or more in a cohort sampled during active COVID-19. Written as DNA, the CDR3 is TGTGCCAGCAGTTTATCCACCCGGGGAGGGGAGCAGTACTTC. It yields the protein CASSLSTRGGEQYF.